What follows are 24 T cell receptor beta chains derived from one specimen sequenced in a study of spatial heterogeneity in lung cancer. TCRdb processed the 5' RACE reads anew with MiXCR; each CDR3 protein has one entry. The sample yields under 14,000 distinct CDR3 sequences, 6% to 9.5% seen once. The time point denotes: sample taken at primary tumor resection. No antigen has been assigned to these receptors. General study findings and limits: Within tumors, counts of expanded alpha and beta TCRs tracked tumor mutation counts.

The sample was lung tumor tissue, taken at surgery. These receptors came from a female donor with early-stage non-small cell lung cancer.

The CDR3 DNA reads as TGCAGCGAAAAGGTCCGGGAGACCCAGTACTTC. Amino acids: CSEKVRETQYF. The rearrangement links TRBV29-1 to TRBJ2-5; D is uncertain. CDR1 is SQVTM, CDR2 ANQGSEA, per germline. The CDR3 has 11 residues. V was pared by 7 bases and J by 5 bases, with 11 bases between.

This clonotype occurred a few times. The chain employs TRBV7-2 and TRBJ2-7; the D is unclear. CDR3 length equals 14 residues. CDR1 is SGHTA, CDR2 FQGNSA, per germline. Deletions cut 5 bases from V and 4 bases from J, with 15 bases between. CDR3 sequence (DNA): TGTGCCAGCAGCCCGTCTCGGAGCCTATACGAGCAGTACTTC. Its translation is CASSPSRSLYEQYF.

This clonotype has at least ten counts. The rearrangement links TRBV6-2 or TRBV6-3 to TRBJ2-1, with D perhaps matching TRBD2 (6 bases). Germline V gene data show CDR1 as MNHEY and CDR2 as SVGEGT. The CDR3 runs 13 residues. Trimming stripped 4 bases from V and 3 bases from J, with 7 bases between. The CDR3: CASSWDFYNEQFF. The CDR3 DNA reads TGTGCCAGCAGTTGGGACTTCTACAATGAGCAGTTCTTC.

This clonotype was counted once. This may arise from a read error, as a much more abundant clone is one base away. CDR3 bases: TGTGCCAGCAGAACGGACAGGTCCACTGAAGCTTTCTTT. Translating it yields CASRTDRSTEAFF. The chain employs TRBV2 and TRBJ1-1, with 7 bases lining up with TRBD1. Germline trimming cut 6 bases from V and 4 bases from J; bases unmatched to any gene: 5. The length of the CDR3 is 13 residues. Germline CDR1 reads SNHLY; CDR2 reads FYNNEI.

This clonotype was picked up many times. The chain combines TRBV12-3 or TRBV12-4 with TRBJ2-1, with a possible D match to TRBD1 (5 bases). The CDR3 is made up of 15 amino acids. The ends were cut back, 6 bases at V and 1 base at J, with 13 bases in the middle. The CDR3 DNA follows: TGTGCCAGCAGCCGACAGTCTAATTCCTACAATGAGCAGTTCTTC. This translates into CASSRQSNSYNEQFF.

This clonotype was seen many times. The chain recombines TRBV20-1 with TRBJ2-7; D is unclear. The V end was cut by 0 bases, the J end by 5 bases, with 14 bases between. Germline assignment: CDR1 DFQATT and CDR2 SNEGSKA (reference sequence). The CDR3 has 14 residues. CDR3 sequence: CSARDKSGSDEQYF. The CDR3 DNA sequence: TGCAGTGCTAGAGATAAGTCGGGTTCCGACGAGCAGTACTTC.

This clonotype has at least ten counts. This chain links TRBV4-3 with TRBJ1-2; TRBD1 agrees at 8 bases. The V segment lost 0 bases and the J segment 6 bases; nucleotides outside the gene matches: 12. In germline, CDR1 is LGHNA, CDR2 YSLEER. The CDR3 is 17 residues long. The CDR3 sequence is CASSQDDRGVPFNGYTF. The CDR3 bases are TGCGCCAGCAGCCAAGATGACAGGGGAGTACCTTTCAATGGCTACACCTTC.

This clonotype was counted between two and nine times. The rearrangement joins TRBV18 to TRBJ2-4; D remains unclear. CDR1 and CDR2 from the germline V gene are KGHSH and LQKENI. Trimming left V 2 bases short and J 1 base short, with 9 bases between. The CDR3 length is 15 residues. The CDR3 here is CASSPTAVAKNIQYF. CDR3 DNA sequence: TGTGCCAGCTCACCAACTGCAGTGGCCAAAAACATTCAGTACTTC.

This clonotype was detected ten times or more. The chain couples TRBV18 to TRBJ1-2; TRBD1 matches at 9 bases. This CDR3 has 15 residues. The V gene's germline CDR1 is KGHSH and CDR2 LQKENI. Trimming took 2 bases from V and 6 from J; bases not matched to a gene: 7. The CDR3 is CASSPGTGGEHGYTF. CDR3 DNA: TGTGCCAGCTCACCAGGAACAGGGGGCGAGCATGGCTACACCTTC.

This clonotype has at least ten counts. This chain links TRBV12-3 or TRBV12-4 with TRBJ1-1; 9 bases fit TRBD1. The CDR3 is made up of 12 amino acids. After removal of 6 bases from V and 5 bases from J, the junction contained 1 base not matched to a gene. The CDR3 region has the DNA TGTGCCAGCAGCGGACAGGGGACTGAAGCTTTCTTT. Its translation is CASSGQGTEAFF.

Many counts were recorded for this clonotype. CDR3 in amino acids: CASSLSYNSPLHF. In DNA form, the CDR3 reads TGTGCCAGCAGCTTATCCTATAATTCACCCCTCCACTTT. The rearrangement links TRBV7-7 to TRBJ1-6; no reliable D call. The CDR3 consists of 13 residues. V shed 2 bases and J shed 1 base, with 0 bases lying between them. Germline values: CDR1 SSHAT, CDR2 FNYEAQ (reference sequence).

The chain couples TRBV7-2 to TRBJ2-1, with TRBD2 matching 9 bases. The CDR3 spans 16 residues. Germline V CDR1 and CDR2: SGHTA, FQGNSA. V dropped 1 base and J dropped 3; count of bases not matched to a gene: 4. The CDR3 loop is CASSLVGTSNYNEQFF. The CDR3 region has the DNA TGTGCCAGCAGCTTAGTGGGGACTAGCAACTACAATGAGCAGTTCTTC.

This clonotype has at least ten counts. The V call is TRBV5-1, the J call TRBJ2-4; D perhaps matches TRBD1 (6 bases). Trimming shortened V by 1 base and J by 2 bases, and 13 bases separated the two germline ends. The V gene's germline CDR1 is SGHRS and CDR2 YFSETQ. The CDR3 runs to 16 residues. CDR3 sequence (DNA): TGCGCCAGCAGCTTGTTTCCAGGGGACCCCAAAAACATTCAGTACTTC. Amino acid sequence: CASSLFPGDPKNIQYF.

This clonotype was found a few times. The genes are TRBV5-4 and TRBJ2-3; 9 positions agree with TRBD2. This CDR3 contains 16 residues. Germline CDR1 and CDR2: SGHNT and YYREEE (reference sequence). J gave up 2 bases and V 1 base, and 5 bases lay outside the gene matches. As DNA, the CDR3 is TGTGCCAGCAGCTTGTGGGCGGGGGGGCCCACAGATACGCAGTATTTT. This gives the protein CASSLWAGGPTDTQYF.

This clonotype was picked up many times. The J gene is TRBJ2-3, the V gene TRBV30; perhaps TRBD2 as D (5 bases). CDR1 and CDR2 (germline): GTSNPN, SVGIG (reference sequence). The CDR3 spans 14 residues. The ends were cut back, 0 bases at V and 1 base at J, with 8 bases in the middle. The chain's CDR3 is CAWSVGRGTDTQYF. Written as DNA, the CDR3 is TGTGCCTGGAGTGTCGGGCGGGGCACAGATACGCAGTATTTT. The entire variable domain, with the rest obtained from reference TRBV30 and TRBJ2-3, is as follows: SQTIHQWPATLVQPVGSPLSLECTVEGTSNPNLYWYRQAAGRGLQLLFYSVGIGQISSEVPQNLSASRPQDRQFILSSKKLLLSDSGFYLCAWSVGRGTDTQYFGPGTRLTVL.

CDR3 DNA sequence: TGTGCCAGCAGCCAGGGACAGGGCCTGATCGATGAGCAGTTCTTC. It specifies CASSQGQGLIDEQFF. The rearrangement joins TRBV12-3 or TRBV12-4 to TRBJ2-1; TRBD1 aligns across 9 bases. CDR3 size: 15 residues. With 6 bases clipped from V and 8 bases from J, the junction kept 11 bases outside the gene matches.

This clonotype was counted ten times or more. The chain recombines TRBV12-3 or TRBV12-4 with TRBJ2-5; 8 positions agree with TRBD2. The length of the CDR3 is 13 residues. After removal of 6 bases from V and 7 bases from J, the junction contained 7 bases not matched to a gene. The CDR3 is CASRTAGEGTQYF. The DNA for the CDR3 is TGTGCCAGCAGGACAGCGGGGGAGGGGACCCAGTACTTC.

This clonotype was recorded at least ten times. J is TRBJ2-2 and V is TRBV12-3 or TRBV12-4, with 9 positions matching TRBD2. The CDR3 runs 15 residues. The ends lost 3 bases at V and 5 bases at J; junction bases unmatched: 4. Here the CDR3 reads CASSLLAGDTGELFF. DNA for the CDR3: TGTGCCAGCAGTTTGTTAGCGGGGGATACCGGGGAGCTGTTTTTT.

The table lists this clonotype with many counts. The chain's CDR3 is CASALGGSHYNEQFF. For the CDR3, the DNA is TGTGCCAGCGCCCTGGGGGGGTCTCACTACAATGAGCAGTTCTTC. The genes are TRBV7-2 and TRBJ2-1; TRBD2 matches 7 bases. Germline CDR1 reads SGHTA; CDR2 reads FQGNSA. V gave up 8 bases and J gave up 3 bases; unmatched junction bases: 10. The CDR3 is 15 residues long.

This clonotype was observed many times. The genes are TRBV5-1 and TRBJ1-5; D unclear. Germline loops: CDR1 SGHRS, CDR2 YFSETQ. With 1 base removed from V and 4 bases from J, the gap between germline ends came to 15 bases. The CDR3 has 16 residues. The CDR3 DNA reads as TGCGCCAGCAGCTTGAAAGCCGGGCCGGGAAATCAGCCCCAGCATTTT. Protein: CASSLKAGPGNQPQHF.

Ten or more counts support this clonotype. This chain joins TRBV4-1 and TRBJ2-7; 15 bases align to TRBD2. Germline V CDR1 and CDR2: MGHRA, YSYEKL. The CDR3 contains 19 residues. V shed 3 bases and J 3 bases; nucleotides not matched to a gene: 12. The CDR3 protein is CASSHPGLAGGIDFYEQYF. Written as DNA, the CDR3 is TGCGCCAGCAGCCACCCGGGACTAGCGGGGGGAATCGACTTCTACGAGCAGTACTTC.

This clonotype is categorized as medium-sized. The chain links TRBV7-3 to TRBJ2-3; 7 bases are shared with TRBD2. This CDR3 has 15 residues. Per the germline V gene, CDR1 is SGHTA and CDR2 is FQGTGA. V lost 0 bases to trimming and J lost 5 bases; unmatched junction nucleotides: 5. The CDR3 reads CASSLTGSSGDTQYF. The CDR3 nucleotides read TGTGCCAGCAGCTTAACCGGGTCTAGCGGAGATACGCAGTATTTT.

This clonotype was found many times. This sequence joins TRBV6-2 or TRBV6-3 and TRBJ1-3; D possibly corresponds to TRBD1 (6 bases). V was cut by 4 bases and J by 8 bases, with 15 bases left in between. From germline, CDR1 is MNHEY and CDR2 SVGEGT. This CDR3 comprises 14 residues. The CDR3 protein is CASSSTGSWDTIYF. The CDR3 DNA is TGTGCCAGCAGTTCGACAGGAAGTTGGGACACCATATATTTT.

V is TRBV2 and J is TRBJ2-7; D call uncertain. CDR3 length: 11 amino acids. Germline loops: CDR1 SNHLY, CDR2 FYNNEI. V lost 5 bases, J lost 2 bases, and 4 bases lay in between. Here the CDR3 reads CASSPTYEQYF. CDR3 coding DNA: TGTGCCAGCAGTCCGACCTACGAGCAGTACTTC.